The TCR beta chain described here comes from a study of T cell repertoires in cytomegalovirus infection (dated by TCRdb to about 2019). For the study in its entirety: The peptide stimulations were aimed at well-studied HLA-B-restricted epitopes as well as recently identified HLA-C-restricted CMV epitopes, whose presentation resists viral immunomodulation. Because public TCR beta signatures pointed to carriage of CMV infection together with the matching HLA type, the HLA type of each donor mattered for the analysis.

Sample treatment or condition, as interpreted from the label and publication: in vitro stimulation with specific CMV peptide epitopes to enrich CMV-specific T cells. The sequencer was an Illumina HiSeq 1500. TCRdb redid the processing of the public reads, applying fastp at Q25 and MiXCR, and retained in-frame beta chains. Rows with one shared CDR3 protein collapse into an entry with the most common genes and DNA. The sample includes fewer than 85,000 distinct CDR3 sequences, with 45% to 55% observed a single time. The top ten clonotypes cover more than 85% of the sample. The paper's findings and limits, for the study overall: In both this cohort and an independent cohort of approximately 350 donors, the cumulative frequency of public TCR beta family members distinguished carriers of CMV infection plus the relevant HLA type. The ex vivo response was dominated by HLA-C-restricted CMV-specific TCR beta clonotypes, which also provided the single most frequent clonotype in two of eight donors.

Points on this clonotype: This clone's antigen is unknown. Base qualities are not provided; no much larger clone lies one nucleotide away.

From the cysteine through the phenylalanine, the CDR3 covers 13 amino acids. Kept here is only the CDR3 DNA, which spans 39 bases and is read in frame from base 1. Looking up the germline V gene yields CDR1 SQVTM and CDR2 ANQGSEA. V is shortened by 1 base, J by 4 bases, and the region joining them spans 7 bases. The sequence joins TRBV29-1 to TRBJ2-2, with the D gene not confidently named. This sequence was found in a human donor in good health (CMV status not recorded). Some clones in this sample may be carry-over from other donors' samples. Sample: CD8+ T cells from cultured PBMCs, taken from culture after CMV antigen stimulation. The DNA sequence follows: TGCAGCGTTGAAGGGATTCCCACCGGGGAGCTGTTTTTT. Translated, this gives CSVEGIPTGELFF.